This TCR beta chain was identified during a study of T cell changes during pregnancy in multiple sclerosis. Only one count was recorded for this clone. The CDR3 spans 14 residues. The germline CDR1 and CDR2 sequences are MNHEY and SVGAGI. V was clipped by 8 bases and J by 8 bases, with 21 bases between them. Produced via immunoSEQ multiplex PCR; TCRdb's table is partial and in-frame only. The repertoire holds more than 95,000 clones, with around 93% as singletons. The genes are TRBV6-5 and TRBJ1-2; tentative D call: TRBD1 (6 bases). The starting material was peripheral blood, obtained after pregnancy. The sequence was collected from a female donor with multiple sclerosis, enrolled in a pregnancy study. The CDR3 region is CASAPAGGPGGYTF. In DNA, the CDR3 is TGTGCCAGCGCTCCCGCGGGGGGGCCTGGAGGCTACACCTTC.